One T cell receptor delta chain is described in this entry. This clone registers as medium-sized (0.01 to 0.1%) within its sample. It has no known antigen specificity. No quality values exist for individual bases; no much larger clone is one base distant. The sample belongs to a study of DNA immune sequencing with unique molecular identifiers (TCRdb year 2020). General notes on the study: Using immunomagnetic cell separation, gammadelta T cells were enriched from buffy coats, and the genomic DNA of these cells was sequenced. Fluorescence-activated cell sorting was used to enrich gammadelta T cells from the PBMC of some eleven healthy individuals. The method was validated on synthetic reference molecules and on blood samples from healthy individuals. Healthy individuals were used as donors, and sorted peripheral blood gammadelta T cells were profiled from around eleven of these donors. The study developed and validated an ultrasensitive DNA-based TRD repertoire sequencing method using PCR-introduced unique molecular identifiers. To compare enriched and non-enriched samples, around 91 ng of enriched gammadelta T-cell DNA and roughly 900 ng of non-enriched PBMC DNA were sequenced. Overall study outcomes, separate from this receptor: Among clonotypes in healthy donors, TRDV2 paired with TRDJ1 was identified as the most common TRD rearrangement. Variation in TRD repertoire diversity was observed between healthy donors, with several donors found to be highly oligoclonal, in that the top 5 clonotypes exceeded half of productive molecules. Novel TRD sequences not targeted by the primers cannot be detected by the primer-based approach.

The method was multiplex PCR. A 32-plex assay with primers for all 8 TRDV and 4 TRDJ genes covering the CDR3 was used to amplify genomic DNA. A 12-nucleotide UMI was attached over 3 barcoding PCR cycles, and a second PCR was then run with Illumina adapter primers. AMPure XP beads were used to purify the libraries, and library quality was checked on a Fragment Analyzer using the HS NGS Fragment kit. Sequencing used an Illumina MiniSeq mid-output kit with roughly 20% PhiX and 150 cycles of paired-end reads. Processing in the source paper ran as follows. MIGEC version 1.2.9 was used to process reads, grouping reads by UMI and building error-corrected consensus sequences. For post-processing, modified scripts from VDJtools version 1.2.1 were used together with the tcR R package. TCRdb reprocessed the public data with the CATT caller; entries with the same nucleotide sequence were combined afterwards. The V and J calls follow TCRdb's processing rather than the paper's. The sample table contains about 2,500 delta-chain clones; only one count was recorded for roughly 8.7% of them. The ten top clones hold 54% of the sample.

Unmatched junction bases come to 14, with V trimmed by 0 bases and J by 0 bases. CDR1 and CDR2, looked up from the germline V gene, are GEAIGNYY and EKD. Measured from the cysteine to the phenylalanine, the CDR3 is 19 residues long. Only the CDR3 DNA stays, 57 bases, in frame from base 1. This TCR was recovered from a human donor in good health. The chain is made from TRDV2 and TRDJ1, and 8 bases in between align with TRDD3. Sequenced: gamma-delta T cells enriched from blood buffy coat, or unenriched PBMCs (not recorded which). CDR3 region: CACDTVGDYKRNYTDKLIF. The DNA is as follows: TGTGCCTGTGACACCGTGGGGGATTATAAAAGGAACTACACCGATAAACTCATCTTT.